The 5 T cell receptor beta chains presented below share a single source sample, sequenced in a study of OX40 agonist ivuxolimab in advanced cancers. This table comes from immunoSEQ multiplex PCR, and its TCRdb copy is limited to in-frame clones, with some not included. The sample holds some 77,000 clones; about four fifths are singletons and the top ten take 0.76%. The specimen was CD4+ or CD8+ T cells sorted from blood, collected in a trial of the OX40 agonist ivuxolimab. The receptors derive from an adult with an advanced solid tumor such as melanoma, head and neck, liver or kidney cancer.

This clone came up once. This sequence joins TRBV5-1 and TRBJ2-5; D possibly uses TRBD1 or TRBD2 (5 bases each). CDR1 and CDR2 (germline): SGHRS, YFSETQ. CDR3 length: 14 residues. Trimming shortened V by 0 bases and J by 3 bases, and 9 bases separated the two germline ends. The CDR3 DNA reads as TGCGCCAGCAGCTTGGCACTAGGGGAAGAGACCCAGTACTTC. Translation gives CASSLALGEETQYF. The full variable domain, rest sourced from reference TRBV5-1 and TRBJ2-5, is KAGVTQTPRYLIKTRGQQVTLSCSPISGHRSVSWYQQTPGQGLQFLFEYFSETQRNKGNFPGRFSGRQFSNSRSEMNVSTLELGDSALYLCASSLALGEETQYFGPGTRLLVL.

This chain joins TRBV27 and TRBJ1-4; D is unresolved. CDR1 is MNHEY, CDR2 SMNVEV, per germline (reference sequence). CDR3 size: 11 residues. Trimming took 11 bases from V and 1 from J, leaving 5 bases between them. The CDR3 DNA reads as TGTGCCGCGGGAACTAATGAAAAACTGTTTTTT. Amino acids: CAAGTNEKLFF.

The rearrangement uses TRBV29-1 and TRBJ2-7; the D gene could be TRBD1 or TRBD2 (5 bases each). The germline gives CDR1 SQVTM, CDR2 ANQGSEA. The ends were cut back, 7 bases at V and 7 bases at J, with 17 bases in the middle. The CDR3 has 12 amino acids. This CDR3 reads CSAGSQGREQYF. For the CDR3, the DNA is TGCAGCGCAGGGAGCCAGGGAAGGGAGCAGTACTTC.

This chain joins TRBV14 and TRBJ2-5, with 8 nucleotides matching TRBD1. With 4 bases clipped from V and 5 bases from J, the junction kept 9 bases outside the gene matches. The CDR3 is made up of 15 amino acids. The germline CDR1 and CDR2 sequences are SGHDN and FVKESK. DNA for the CDR3: TGTGCCAGCAGCCCACCGAGCAGGGGGCTTGAGACCCAGTACTTC. Its translation is CASSPPSRGLETQYF.

This chain joins TRBV7-2 and TRBJ2-2; D gene unclear. Germline CDR1 is SGHTA and CDR2 is FQGNSA. Trimming shortened V by 5 bases and J by 4 bases, and 14 bases separated the two germline ends. This CDR3 has 15 amino acids. CDR3 nucleotide sequence: TGTGCCAGCAGCCTCCTAGTGGGTGGCACCGGGGAGCTGTTTTTT. This codes for CASSLLVGGTGELFF.